The rows below give T cell receptor beta chains drawn from one sample of a study of blood T cell repertoires in COVID-19. Generated by immunoSEQ multiplex PCR, the TCRdb table keeps only in-frame clones and is missing some. The sample records 45,000 to 65,000 clones, around 87% being singletons. The source material was peripheral blood. The receptors stem from a man between 50 and 59 years old with active COVID-19. Each CDR3 is given with its conserved first and last residue. Fields, in order: D gene, clone size, J gene, V gene, CDR3 protein, CDR3 DNA. D genes are given only for firm matches. Not every row has a clone size; where given, it reads once, few, many or a size class.

TRBD1,-,TRBJ1-1,TRBV5-1,CASSRGTGNTEAFF,TGCGCCAGCAGCCGTGGGACAGGGAACACTGAAGCTTTCTTT
TRBD1,-,TRBJ1-2,TRBV24-1,CATSDPGTGGGYTF,TGTGCCACCAGTGATCCCGGGACAGGGGGCGGCTACACCTTC
-,-,TRBJ1-1,TRBV12-3/TRBV12-4,CASKRDWNTEAFF,TGTGCCAGCAAACGGGACTGGAACACTGAAGCTTTCTTT
TRBD1,-,TRBJ1-5,TRBV27,CASSALTGDFNQPQHF,TGTGCCAGCAGTGCCCTCACAGGGGATTTCAATCAGCCCCAGCATTTT
TRBD1,-,TRBJ2-2,TRBV19,CASTNRGDTGELFF,TGTGCCAGTACTAACAGGGGAGACACCGGGGAGCTGTTTTTT
-,-,TRBJ1-2,TRBV5-8,CASTRTGSANYGYTF,TGTGCCAGCACTCGGACGGGATCAGCTAACTATGGCTACACCTTC
TRBD1,-,TRBJ2-7,TRBV6-5,CASRTGTGYTYEQYF,TGTGCCAGCAGGACCGGGACAGGGTACACGTACGAGCAGTACTTC
-,-,TRBJ1-2,TRBV5-1,CASSVEGGRYGYTF,TGCGCCAGCAGTGTCGAGGGGGGGCGATATGGCTACACCTTC
TRBD1,few,TRBJ1-3,TRBV10-2,CASSQRTGSSGNTIYF,TGCGCCAGCAGTCAGAGGACAGGGTCCTCTGGAAACACCATATATTTT
TRBD1,-,TRBJ2-5,TRBV6-5,CASSYSRTGEETQYF,TGTGCCAGCAGTTACTCCCGGACAGGGGAGGAGACCCAGTACTTC
TRBD2,-,TRBJ2-7,TRBV27,CASSSGRDSYEQYF,TGTGCCAGCAGTAGCGGGAGGGACTCCTACGAGCAGTACTTC
TRBD2,once,TRBJ2-1,TRBV19,CASRTQPGLANNEQFF,TGTGCCAGTAGAACCCAACCGGGACTAGCGAACAATGAGCAGTTCTTC
-,-,TRBJ1-4,TRBV4-3,CASSPRWSIDNEKLFF,TGCGCCAGCAGCCCGAGGTGGAGTATAGATAATGAAAAACTGTTTTTT
-,-,TRBJ1-6,TRBV28,CASSSIGGSPLHF,TGTGCCAGCAGTTCCATCGGGGGTTCACCCCTCCACTTT
-,few,TRBJ1-1,TRBV7-2,CASSLSAGVTEAFF,TGTGCCAGCAGCTTAAGTGCGGGGGTAACTGAAGCTTTCTTT
-,-,TRBJ1-5,TRBV7-2,CASSFQGIYQPQHF,TGTGCCAGCAGCTTTCAGGGGATCTATCAGCCCCAGCATTTT
-,few,TRBJ1-5,TRBV19,CASSTGNQPQHF,TGTGCCAGTAGTACAGGCAATCAGCCCCAGCATTTT
-,few,TRBJ1-3,TRBV30,CAWSSDRSGSGNTIYF,TGTGCCTGGAGCTCAGACAGGTCCGGCTCTGGAAACACCATATATTTT
-,-,TRBJ1-4,TRBV28,CASSLYTGSGTNEKLFF,TGTGCCAGCAGTTTATACACAGGGTCTGGAACTAATGAAAAACTGTTTTTT
TRBD2,few,TRBJ2-5,TRBV7-3,CARDRTSGEFQETQYF,TGTGCCAGGGATCGAACTAGCGGGGAATTCCAAGAGACCCAGTACTTC
TRBD1,-,TRBJ1-2,TRBV4-1,CASSRGRDRGFNYGYTF,TGCGCCAGCAGCCGCGGCCGGGACAGGGGGTTCAACTATGGCTACACCTTC
TRBD2,-,TRBJ2-2,TRBV2,CASSELAATGELFF,TGTGCCAGCAGTGAGCTAGCGGCTACCGGGGAGCTGTTTTTT
-,-,TRBJ2-7,TRBV1,CTSSLGKSWTTGEQYF,TGCACCAGCAGCCTCGGCAAGTCTTGGACAACCGGCGAGCAGTACTTC
-,once,TRBJ1-1,TRBV3-1/TRBV3-2,CASSQGGSSTEAFF,TGTGCCAGCAGCCAAGGGGGCAGTTCCACTGAAGCTTTCTTT
TRBD1,-,TRBJ1-1,TRBV11-2,CASSPDRGLGEAFF,TGTGCCAGCAGCCCCGACAGGGGGCTAGGTGAAGCTTTCTTT
TRBD2,-,TRBJ2-3,TRBV7-3,CASSLLAGGPADTQYF,TGTGCCAGCAGCTTACTAGCGGGAGGGCCAGCAGATACGCAGTATTTT
-,-,TRBJ1-5,TRBV19,CASSIVQVNQPQHF,TGTGCCAGTAGTATAGTTCAGGTCAATCAGCCCCAGCATTTT
-,-,TRBJ1-1,TRBV28,CASSLGQEDTEAFF,TGTGCCAGCAGTTTAGGTCAGGAGGACACTGAAGCTTTCTTT
-,-,TRBJ2-7,TRBV3-1/TRBV3-2,CASSQVEREQYF,TGTGCCAGCAGCCAAGTGGAGCGCGAGCAGTACTTC
-,-,TRBJ1-5,TRBV7-2,CASSTPQRQVSNQPQHF,TGTGCCAGCAGCACACCCCAGCGACAGGTTAGCAATCAGCCCCAGCATTTT
-,-,TRBJ2-2,TRBV18,CASSPTVRAGELFF,TGTGCCAGCTCTCCGACAGTCCGGGCCGGGGAGCTGTTTTTT